This TCR beta chain came from a study of blood T cell repertoires in COVID-19. Generated by immunoSEQ multiplex PCR, the TCRdb table keeps only in-frame clones and is missing some. The table shows about 120,000 clones, with 77% occurring only once. Deletions cut 5 bases from V and 3 bases from J, with 16 bases between. The CDR3 sequence is 15 residues long. Germline values: CDR1 LNHDA, CDR2 SQIVND (reference sequence). The source of this sequence is a human donor in a cohort sampled during active COVID-19. The chain recombines TRBV19 with TRBJ1-2; D is ambiguous. The sequenced sample was peripheral blood. For the CDR3, the DNA is TGTGCCAGTAGTCTAAACCTCCCTCCGGACTATGGCTACACCTTC. Amino acid sequence: CASSLNLPPDYGYTF.